The sample holds one count of the clone carrying this T cell receptor (beta chain). Samples came from patients with localized non-small cell lung adenocarcinoma. The source of the sample is a study of CD4 and CD8 cells across lung adenocarcinoma regions. The V and J ends lost 0 bases and 6 bases, in that order; junction bases with no gene match: 12. Germline values: CDR1 SGHVS, CDR2 FQNEAQ. CDR3 length: 18 amino acids. TCRdb ran MiXCR on the PCR reads and lists one entry per CDR3 protein. The profile covers some 10,000 distinct CDR3 sequences, with roughly 52% appearing a single time and more than 45% taken by the ten largest.

The chain uses TRBV7-8 and TRBJ2-1; 9 bases align to TRBD1. This receptor was identified in a female donor with lung adenocarcinoma. The CD4 and CD8 labels of this study may be unreliable. Sequencing used CD8+ T cells from the margin of a lung tumor. This CDR3 is CASSLAAPRDRASNEQFF. The CDR3 DNA reads as TGTGCCAGCAGCTTAGCGGCCCCCCGGGACAGGGCCTCCAATGAGCAGTTCTTC.